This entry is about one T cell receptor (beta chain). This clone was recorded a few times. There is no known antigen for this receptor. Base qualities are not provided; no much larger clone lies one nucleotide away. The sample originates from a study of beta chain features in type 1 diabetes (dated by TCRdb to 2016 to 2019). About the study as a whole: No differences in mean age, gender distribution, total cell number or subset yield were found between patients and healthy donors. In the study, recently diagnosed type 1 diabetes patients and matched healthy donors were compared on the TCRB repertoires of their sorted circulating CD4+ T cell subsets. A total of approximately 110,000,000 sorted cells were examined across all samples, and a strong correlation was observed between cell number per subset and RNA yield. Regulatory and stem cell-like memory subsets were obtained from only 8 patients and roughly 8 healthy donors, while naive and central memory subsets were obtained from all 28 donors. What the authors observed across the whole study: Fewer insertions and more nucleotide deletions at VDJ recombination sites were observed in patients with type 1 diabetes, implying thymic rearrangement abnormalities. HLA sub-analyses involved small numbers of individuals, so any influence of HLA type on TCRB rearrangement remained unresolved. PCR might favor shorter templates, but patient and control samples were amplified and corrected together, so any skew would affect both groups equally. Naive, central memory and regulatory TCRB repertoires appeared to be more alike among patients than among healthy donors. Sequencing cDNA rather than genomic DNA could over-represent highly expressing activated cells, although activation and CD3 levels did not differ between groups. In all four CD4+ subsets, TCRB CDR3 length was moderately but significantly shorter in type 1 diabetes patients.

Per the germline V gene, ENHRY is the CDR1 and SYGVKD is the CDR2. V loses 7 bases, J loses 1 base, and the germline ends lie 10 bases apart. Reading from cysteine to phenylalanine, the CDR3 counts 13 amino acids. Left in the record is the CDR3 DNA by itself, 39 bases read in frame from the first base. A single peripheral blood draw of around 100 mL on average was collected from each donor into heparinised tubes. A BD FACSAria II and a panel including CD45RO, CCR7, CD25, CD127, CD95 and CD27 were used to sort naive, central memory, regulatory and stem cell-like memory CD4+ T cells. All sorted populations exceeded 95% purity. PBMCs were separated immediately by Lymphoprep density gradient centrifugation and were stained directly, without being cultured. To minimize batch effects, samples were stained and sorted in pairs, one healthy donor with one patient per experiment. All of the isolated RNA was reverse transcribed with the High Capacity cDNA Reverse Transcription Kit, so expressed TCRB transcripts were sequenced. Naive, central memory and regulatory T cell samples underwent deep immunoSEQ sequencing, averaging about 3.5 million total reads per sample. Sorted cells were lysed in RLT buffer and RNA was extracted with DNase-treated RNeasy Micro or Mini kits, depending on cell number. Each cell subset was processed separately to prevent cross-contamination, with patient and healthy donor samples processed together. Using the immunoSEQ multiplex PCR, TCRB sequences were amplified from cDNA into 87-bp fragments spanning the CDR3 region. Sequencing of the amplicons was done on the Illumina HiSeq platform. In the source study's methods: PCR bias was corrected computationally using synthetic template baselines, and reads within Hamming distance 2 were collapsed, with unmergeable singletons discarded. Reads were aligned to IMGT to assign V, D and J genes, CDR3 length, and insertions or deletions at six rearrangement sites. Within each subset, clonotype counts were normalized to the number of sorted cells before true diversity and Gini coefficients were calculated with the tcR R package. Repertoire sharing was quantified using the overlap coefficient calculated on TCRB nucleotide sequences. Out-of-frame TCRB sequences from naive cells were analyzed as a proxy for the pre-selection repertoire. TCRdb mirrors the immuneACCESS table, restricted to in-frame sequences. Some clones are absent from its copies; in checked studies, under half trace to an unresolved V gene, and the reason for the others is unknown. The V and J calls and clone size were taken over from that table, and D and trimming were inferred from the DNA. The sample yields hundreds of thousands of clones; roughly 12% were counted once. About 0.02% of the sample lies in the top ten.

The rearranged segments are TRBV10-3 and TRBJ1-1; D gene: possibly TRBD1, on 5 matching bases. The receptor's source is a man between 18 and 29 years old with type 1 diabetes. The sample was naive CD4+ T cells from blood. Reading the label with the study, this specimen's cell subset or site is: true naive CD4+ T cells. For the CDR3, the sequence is CAITLGPNTEAFF. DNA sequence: TGTGCCATCACCTTGGGGCCGAACACTGAAGCTTTCTTT.